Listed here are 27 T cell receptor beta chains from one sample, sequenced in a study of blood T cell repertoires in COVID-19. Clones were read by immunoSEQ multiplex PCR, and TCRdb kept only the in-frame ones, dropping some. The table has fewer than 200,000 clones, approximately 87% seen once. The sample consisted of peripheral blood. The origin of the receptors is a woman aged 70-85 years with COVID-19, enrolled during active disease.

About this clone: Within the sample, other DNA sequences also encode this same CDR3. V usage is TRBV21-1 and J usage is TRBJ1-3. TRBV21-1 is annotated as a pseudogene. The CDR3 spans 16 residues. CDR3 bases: TGTGCCAGCAGCAAAGGGGAGTCGGGGACTGGAAACACCATATATTTT. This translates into CASSKGESGTGNTIYF.

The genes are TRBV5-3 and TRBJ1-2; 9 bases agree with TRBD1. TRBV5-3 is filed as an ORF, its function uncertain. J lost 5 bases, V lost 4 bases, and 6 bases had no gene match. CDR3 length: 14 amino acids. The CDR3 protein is CARSRDRARYGYTF. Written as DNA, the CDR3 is TGTGCCAGAAGCCGGGACAGGGCGCGTTATGGCTACACCTTC.

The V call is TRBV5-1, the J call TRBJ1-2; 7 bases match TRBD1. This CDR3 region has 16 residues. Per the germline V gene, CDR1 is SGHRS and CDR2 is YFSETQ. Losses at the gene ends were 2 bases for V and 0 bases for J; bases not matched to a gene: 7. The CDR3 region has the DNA TGCGCCAGCAGCTTAACGGACAGGACCGCTAACTATGGCTACACCTTC. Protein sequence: CASSLTDRTANYGYTF.

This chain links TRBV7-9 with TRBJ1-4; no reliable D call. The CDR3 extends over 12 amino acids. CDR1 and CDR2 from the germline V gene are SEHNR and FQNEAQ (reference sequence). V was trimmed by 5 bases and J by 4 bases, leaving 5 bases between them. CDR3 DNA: TGTGCCAGCAGCCGTCTTAATGAAAAACTGTTTTTT. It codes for CASSRLNEKLFF.

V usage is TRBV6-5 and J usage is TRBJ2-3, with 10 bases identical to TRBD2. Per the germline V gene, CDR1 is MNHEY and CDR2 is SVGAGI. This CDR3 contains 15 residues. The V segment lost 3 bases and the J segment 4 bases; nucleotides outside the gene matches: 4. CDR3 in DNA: TGTGCCAGCAGTTATCGAGCGGGAGGGGCAGATACGCAGTATTTT. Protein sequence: CASSYRAGGADTQYF.

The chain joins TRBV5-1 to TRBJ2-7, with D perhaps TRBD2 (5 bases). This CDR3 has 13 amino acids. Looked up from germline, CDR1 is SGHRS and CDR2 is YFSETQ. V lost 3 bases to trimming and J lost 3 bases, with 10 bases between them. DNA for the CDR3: TGCGCCAGCAGCTCGGACTCCCTCTACGAGCAGTACTTC. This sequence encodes CASSSDSLYEQYF.

This chain's CDR3 is CASQKEPFQPQHF. In DNA form, the CDR3 reads TGTGCCAGCCAGAAAGAACCCTTTCAGCCCCAGCATTTT. The chain links TRBV18 to TRBJ1-5; no clear D. Germline V gene sequence: CDR1 KGHSH, CDR2 LQKENI. CDR3 length: 13 residues. V was cut by 8 bases and J by 6 bases, with 14 bases left in between.

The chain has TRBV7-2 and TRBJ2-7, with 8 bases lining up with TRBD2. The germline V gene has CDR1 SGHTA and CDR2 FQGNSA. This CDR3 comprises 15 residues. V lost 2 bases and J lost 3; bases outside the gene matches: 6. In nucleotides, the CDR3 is TGTGCCAGCAGCTTAAGGCCTAGCGGGTTCTACGAGCAGTACTTC. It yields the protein CASSLRPSGFYEQYF.

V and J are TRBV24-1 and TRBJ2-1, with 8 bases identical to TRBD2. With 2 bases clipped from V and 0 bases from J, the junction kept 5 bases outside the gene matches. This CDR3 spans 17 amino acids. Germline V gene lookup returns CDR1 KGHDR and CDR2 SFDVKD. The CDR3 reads CATSDSLAGISYNEQFF. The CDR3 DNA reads TGTGCCACCAGTGATTCATTAGCGGGAATCTCCTACAATGAGCAGTTCTTC.

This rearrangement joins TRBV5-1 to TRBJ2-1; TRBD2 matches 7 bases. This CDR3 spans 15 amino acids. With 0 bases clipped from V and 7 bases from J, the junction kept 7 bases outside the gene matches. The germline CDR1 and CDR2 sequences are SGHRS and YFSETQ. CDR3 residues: CASSLERRELNEQFF. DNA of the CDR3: TGCGCCAGCAGCTTGGAAAGGCGGGAGTTGAATGAGCAGTTCTTC.

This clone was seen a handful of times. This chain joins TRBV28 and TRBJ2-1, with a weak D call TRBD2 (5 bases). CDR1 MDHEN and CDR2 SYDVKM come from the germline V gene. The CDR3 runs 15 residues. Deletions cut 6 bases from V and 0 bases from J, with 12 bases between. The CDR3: CASRPDYASYNEQFF. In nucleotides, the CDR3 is TGTGCCAGCAGACCCGACTACGCCTCCTACAATGAGCAGTTCTTC.

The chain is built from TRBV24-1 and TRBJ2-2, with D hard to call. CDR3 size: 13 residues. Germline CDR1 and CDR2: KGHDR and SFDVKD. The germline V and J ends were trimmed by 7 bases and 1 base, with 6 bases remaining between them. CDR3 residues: CATSAVNTGELFF. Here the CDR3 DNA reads TGTGCCACCAGCGCGGTGAACACCGGGGAGCTGTTTTTT.

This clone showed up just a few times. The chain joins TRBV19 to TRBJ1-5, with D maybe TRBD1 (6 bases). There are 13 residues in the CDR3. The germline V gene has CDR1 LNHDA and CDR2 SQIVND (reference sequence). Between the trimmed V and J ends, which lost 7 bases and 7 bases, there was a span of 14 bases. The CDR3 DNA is TGTGCCAGTAAGGGGGTACTAGGGCAGCCCCAGCATTTT. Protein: CASKGVLGQPQHF.

The CDR3 loop reads CAWTGAEGPLHF. The CDR3 DNA follows: TGTGCCTGGACAGGGGCAGAGGGTCCCCTCCACTTT. The chain employs TRBV30 and TRBJ1-6, with a tentative D call TRBD1 (6 bases). The CDR3 contains 12 residues. V lost 4 bases to trimming and J lost 13 bases, with 14 bases between them. Germline lookup yields CDR1 GTSNPN and CDR2 SVGIG (reference sequence). Using reference TRBV30 and TRBJ1-6 for the parts outside the CDR3, the full variable domain is SQTIHQWPATLVQPVGSPLSLECTVEGTSNPNLYWYRQAAGRGLQLLFYSVGIGQISSEVPQNLSASRPQDRQFILSSKKLLLSDSGFYLCAWTGAEGPLHFGNGTRLTVT.

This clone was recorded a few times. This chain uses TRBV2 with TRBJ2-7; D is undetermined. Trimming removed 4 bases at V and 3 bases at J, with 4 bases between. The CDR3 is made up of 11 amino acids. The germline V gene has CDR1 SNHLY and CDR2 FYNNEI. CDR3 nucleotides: TGTGCCAGCAGTGCCGTCTACGAGCAGTACTTC. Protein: CASSAVYEQYF.

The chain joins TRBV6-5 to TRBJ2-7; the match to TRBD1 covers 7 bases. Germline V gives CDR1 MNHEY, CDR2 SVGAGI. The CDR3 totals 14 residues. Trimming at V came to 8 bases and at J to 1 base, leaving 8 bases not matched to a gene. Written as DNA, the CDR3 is TGTGCCAGCCCAGAGAGACAGGGTTCCTACGAGCAGTACTTC. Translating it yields CASPERQGSYEQYF.

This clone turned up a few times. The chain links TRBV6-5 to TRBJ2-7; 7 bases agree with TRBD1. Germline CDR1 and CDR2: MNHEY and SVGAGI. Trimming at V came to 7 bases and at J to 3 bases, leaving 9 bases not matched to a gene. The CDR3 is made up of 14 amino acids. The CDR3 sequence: CASTRDRSGYEQYF. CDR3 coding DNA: TGTGCCAGCACCAGGGACAGATCAGGCTACGAGCAGTACTTC.

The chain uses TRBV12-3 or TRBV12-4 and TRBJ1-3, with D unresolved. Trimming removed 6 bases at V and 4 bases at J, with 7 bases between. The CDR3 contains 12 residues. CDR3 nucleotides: TGTGCCAGCAGCGTACAGGGAAACACCATATATTTT. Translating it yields CASSVQGNTIYF.

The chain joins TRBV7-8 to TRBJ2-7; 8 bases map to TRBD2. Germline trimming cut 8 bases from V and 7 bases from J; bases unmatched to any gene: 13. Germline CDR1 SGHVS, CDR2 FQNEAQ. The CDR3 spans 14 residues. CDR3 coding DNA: TGTGCCAGCCAGACTAGCGTAATCCCTAGTGAGCAGTACTTC. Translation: CASQTSVIPSEQYF.

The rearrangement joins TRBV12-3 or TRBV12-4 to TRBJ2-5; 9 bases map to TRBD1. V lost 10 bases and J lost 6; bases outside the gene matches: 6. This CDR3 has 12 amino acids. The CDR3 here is CATGGQGKTQYF. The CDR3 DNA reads TGTGCCACCGGTGGACAGGGGAAGACCCAGTACTTC.

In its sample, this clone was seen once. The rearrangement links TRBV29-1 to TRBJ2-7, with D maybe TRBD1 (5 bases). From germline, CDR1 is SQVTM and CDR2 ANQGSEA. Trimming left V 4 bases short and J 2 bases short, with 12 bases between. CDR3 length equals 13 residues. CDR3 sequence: CSVVIRAPYEQYF. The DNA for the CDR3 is TGCAGCGTTGTAATCAGGGCGCCCTACGAGCAGTACTTC.

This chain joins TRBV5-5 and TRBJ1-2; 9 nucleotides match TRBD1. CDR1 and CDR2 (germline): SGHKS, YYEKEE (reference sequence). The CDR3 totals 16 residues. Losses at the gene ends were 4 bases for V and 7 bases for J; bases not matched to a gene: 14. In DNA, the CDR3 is TGTGCCAGCAGCCTACGTACCGGGACAGGGTCGCCTGGCTACACCTTC. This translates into CASSLRTGTGSPGYTF.

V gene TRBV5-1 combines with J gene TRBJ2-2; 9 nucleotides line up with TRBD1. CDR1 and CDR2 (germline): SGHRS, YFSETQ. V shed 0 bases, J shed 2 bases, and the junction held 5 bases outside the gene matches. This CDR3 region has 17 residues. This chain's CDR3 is CASSLAQTGGNTGELFF. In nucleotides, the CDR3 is TGCGCCAGCAGCTTGGCTCAGACAGGGGGTAACACCGGGGAGCTGTTTTTT. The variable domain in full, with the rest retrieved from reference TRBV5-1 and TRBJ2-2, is KAGVTQTPRYLIKTRGQQVTLSCSPISGHRSVSWYQQTPGQGLQFLFEYFSETQRNKGNFPGRFSGRQFSNSRSEMNVSTLELGDSALYLCASSLAQTGGNTGELFFGEGSRLTVL.

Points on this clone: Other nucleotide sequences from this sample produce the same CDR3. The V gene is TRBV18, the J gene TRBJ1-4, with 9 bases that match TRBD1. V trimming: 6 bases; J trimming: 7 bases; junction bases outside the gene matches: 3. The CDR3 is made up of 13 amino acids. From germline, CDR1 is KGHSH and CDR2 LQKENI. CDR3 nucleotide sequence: TGTGCCAGCTCGCCGGGACAGGGTGAAAAACTGTTTTTT. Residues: CASSPGQGEKLFF. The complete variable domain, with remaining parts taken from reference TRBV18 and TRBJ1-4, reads NAGVMQNPRHLVRRRGQEARLRCSPMKGHSHVYWYRQLPEEGLKFMVYLQKENIIDESGMPKERFSAEFPKEGPSILRIQQVVRGDSAAYFCASSPGQGEKLFFGSGTQLSVL.

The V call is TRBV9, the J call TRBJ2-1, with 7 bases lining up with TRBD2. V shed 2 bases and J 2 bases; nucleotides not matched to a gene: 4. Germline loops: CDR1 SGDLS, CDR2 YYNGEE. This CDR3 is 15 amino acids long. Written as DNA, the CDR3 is TGTGCCAGCAGCGTTTCGAGCGGGGCCTACAATGAGCAGTTCTTC. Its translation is CASSVSSGAYNEQFF. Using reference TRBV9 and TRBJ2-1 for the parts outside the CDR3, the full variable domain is DSGVTQTPKHLITATGQRVTLRCSPRSGDLSVYWYQQSLDQGLQFLIQYYNGEERAKGNILERFSAQQFPDLHSELNLSSLELGDSALYFCASSVSSGAYNEQFFGPGTRLTVL.

CDR3: CASTPGREGEQFF. The CDR3 nucleotides read TGTGCCAGCACTCCGGGGAGGGAGGGCGAGCAGTTCTTC. The V and J genes are TRBV12-3 or TRBV12-4 and TRBJ2-1, with 7 bases that match TRBD2. There are 13 residues in the CDR3. The trim removed 7 bases at V and 10 bases at J, leaving 10 bases unmatched.

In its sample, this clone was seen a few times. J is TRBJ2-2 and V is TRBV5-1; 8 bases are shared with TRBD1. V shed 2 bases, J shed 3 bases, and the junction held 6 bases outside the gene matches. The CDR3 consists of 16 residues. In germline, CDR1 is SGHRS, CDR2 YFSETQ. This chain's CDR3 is CASSFGRGQDTGELFF. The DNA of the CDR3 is TGCGCCAGCAGCTTCGGCAGGGGGCAAGACACCGGGGAGCTGTTTTTT.